One and the same sample provided the 29 T cell receptor beta chains below, sequenced in a study of Tregs in tolerant kidney transplant recipients (dated 2019 in TCRdb). In the paper's terms, the time point label means: blood sample drawn before combined kidney and bone marrow transplant. Library method: the immunoSEQ multiplex PCR assay. What TCRdb holds here is the immuneACCESS table cut down to in-frame rearrangements. Part of the clones is not present; checked against another copy, under half of the missing clones reflect an unresolved V gene, and the others are unexplained. Counted in this sample were approximately 66,000 clones; roughly 88% of them appeared once. The ten largest account for 2.1% of the sample. Here the sequenced sample was Tregs from blood, taken before the transplant. The receptors were gathered from a human donor who received a combined kidney and bone marrow transplant.

The V call is TRBV7-9, the J call TRBJ2-2; no clear D gene. V was pared by 3 bases and J by 0 bases, with 8 bases between. The germline gives CDR1 SEHNR, CDR2 FQNEAQ (reference sequence). The CDR3 spans 15 residues. The CDR3 protein is CASSFDGANTGELFF. The CDR3 DNA is TGTGCCAGCAGCTTCGACGGAGCGAACACCGGGGAGCTGTTTTTT.

The V gene is TRBV5-1, the J gene TRBJ1-1; D is possibly TRBD1 (6 bases). Germline V gives CDR1 SGHRS, CDR2 YFSETQ. There are 15 residues in the CDR3. V was trimmed by 0 bases and J by 4 bases, leaving 13 bases between them. CDR3 in DNA: TGCGCCAGCAGCTTGGATCGGGGGCGCAGCACTGAAGCTTTCTTT. It translates to CASSLDRGRSTEAFF.

The V and J genes are TRBV11-2 and TRBJ2-7; TRBD1 is a possible D gene (7 bases). This CDR3 has 16 residues. Germline CDR1 reads SGHAT; CDR2 reads FQNNGV. Trimming removed 5 bases at V and 5 bases at J, with 22 bases between. The chain's CDR3 is CASSPSGGSFPHEQYF. CDR3 nucleotides: TGTGCCAGCAGCCCATCAGGGGGGAGCTTTCCCCACGAGCAGTACTTC.

This clone has a handful of counts. The genes are TRBV6-5 and TRBJ2-1; D might be TRBD1 (6 bases). This CDR3 region has 13 residues. The germline CDR1 and CDR2 sequences are MNHEY and SVGAGI. V shed 5 bases and J shed 7 bases, with 12 bases lying between them. The CDR3: CASSPPGQNEQFF. The CDR3 DNA follows: TGTGCCAGCAGTCCTCCGGGACAAAATGAGCAGTTCTTC.

The genes are TRBV2 and TRBJ2-2; D is uncertain. This CDR3 is 15 amino acids long. V lost 4 bases to trimming and J lost 0 bases, with 9 bases between them. Germline lookup yields CDR1 SNHLY and CDR2 FYNNEI. This chain's CDR3 is CASSADGTNTGELFF. The CDR3 DNA reads as TGTGCCAGCAGTGCGGACGGCACGAACACCGGGGAGCTGTTTTTT.

The rearrangement joins TRBV6-1 to TRBJ1-1; D ambiguous. The CDR3 is 14 amino acids. The germline CDR1 and CDR2 sequences are MNHNS and SASEGT. The ends were cut back, 6 bases at V and 1 base at J, with 12 bases in the middle. The CDR3 region is CASRFADGNTEAFF. The DNA for the CDR3 is TGTGCCAGCAGATTCGCGGACGGGAACACTGAAGCTTTCTTT.

The rearrangement joins TRBV6-5 to TRBJ2-7, with TRBD2 matching over 7 bases. The CDR3 has 16 amino acids. The J segment lost 10 bases and the V segment lost 0 bases, leaving 15 bases of the junction unmatched. CDR1 is MNHEY, CDR2 SVGAGI, per germline. The DNA for the CDR3 is TGTGCCAGCAGTTACTCTTTCGGGGAGGGATTACGGAGACAGTACTTC. It is translated as CASSYSFGEGLRRQYF.

Only a few counts were recorded for this clone. V is TRBV19 and J is TRBJ1-5; 7 nucleotides match TRBD1. V was pared by 4 bases and J by 0 bases, with 6 bases of the junction left unmatched. CDR1 is LNHDA, CDR2 SQIVND, per germline (reference sequence). The CDR3 is made up of 16 amino acids. This CDR3 reads CASSTDRAYSNQPQHF. In DNA form, the CDR3 reads TGTGCCAGTAGTACCGACAGGGCCTATAGCAATCAGCCCCAGCATTTT. The full variable domain, its missing parts supplied by reference TRBV19 and TRBJ1-5, is DGGITQSPKYLFRKEGQNVTLSCEQNLNHDAMYWYRQDPGQGLRLIYYSQIVNDFQKGDIAEGYSVSREKKESFPLTVTSAQKNPTAFYLCASSTDRAYSNQPQHFGDGTRLSIL.

CDR3 bases: TGTGCCAGCAGCAGGGACGGAACAACTAATGAAAAACTGTTTTTT. Protein sequence: CASSRDGTTNEKLFF. V is TRBV21-1 and J is TRBJ1-4. TRBV21-1 has pseudogene status. The CDR3 spans 15 residues.

The rearrangement joins TRBV6-5 to TRBJ1-4; D gene uncertain. The ends were cut back, 5 bases at V and 11 bases at J, with 9 bases in the middle. CDR3 length: 11 amino acids. Looked up from germline, CDR1 is MNHEY and CDR2 is SVGAGI. The CDR3 DNA reads TGTGCCAGCAGTAAAGAGTGGAAACTGTTTTTT. This encodes CASSKEWKLFF.

V is TRBV5-5 and J is TRBJ2-5; a possible D gene is TRBD2 (5 bases). Trimming stripped 2 bases from V and 11 bases from J, with 13 bases between. The CDR3 is 12 residues long. CDR1 and CDR2 from the germline V gene are SGHKS and YYEKEE (reference sequence). The chain's CDR3 is CASSFPWSGQYF. Written as DNA, the CDR3 is TGTGCCAGCAGCTTCCCGTGGTCGGGGCAGTACTTC.

The chain employs TRBV10-2 and TRBJ1-2; 7 bases are shared with TRBD1. The V gene end was trimmed by 4 bases and the J gene end by 8 bases; junction bases not matched to a gene: 4. Germline assignment: CDR1 WSHSY and CDR2 SAAADI. The CDR3 contains 12 residues. CDR3 bases: TGCGCCAGCAGTGTAACAGGGGACGGCTACACCTTC. It specifies CASSVTGDGYTF.

CDR3 in amino acids: CASSLVGQASYEQYF. DNA of the CDR3: TGTGCCAGCAGTTTAGTGGGACAGGCCTCCTACGAGCAGTACTTC. The chain combines TRBV28 with TRBJ2-5; 8 bases line up with TRBD1. The DNA matches TRBJ2-7 better at its end, which makes the J call doubtful. The CDR3 consists of 15 residues. CDR1 is MDHEN and CDR2 is SYDVKM in the germline V gene.

CDR3: CASSIGPTRAGELFF. The CDR3 DNA is TGCGCCAGCTCTATCGGCCCCACAAGGGCCGGGGAGCTGTTTTTT. V usage is TRBV5-1 and J usage is TRBJ2-2; D remains ambiguous. Trimming shortened V by 7 bases and J by 6 bases, and 19 bases separated the two germline ends. The germline gives CDR1 SGHRS, CDR2 YFSETQ. The CDR3 is made up of 15 amino acids.

The J gene is TRBJ2-3, the V gene TRBV5-6; 12 nucleotides align to TRBD1. CDR1 and CDR2 (germline): SGHDT, YYEEEE. This CDR3 spans 16 amino acids. V trimming: 4 bases; J trimming: 4 bases; junction bases outside the gene matches: 7. The CDR3 sequence: CASSRPGQGAADTQYF. The CDR3, as DNA: TGTGCCAGCAGCCGACCGGGACAGGGGGCCGCAGATACGCAGTATTTT.

The rearrangement uses TRBV6-1 and TRBJ1-2; tentative D call: TRBD1 (5 bases). Deletions cut 5 bases from V and 8 bases from J, with 21 bases between. Germline V gives CDR1 MNHNS, CDR2 SASEGT. This CDR3 is 15 amino acids long. The CDR3 loop reads CASSLGPVHIDGYTF. The CDR3 region has the DNA TGTGCCAGCAGTTTGGGACCCGTACACATCGACGGCTACACCTTC.

This chain links TRBV5-5 with TRBJ1-1, with D unclear. Germline values: CDR1 SGHKS, CDR2 YYEKEE (reference sequence). Deletions cut 4 bases from V and 11 bases from J, with 15 bases between. CDR3 length: 12 amino acids. The CDR3 here is CASSPLWERAFF. The CDR3 DNA follows: TGTGCCAGCAGCCCACTTTGGGAGAGGGCTTTCTTT.

The chain is built from TRBV5-1 and TRBJ1-2, with D possibly TRBD1 on 6 matching bases. CDR3 size: 15 residues. Germline V gene data show CDR1 as SGHRS and CDR2 as YFSETQ. V was clipped by 2 bases and J by 1 base, with 12 bases between them. The CDR3 DNA is TGCGCCAGCAGCTTAACAGGGAGCTTTAACTATGGCTACACCTTC. Translating gives CASSLTGSFNYGYTF.

This rearrangement joins TRBV13 to TRBJ2-2; D unresolved. Germline assignment: CDR1 PRHDT and CDR2 FYEKMQ (reference sequence). V was shortened by 4 bases and J by 5 bases, with 14 bases between the two germline ends. The CDR3 spans 15 residues. The CDR3 nucleotides are TGTGCCAGCAGCTCTATCACTCCCCGGACCGGGGAGCTGTTTTTT. As protein: CASSSITPRTGELFF.

The CDR3: CASSQRTQETQYF. DNA of the CDR3: TGCGCCAGCAGCCAGAGGACCCAAGAGACCCAGTACTTC. V gene TRBV4-1 combines with J gene TRBJ2-5; D gene unclear. Germline V gene sequence: CDR1 MGHRA, CDR2 YSYEKL. V was cut by 3 bases and J by 1 base, with 6 bases left in between. The CDR3 extends over 13 amino acids.

The chain couples TRBV6-1 to TRBJ1-1; no firm D call. CDR1 and CDR2 from the germline V gene are MNHNS and SASEGT. CDR3 length equals 14 residues. The V and J ends lost 4 bases and 0 bases respectively, with 9 bases between them. CDR3 in amino acids: CASSVMVVNTEAFF. The CDR3 bases are TGTGCCAGCAGTGTAATGGTAGTGAACACTGAAGCTTTCTTT.

The chain couples TRBV7-9 to TRBJ1-1; D call uncertain. Trimming stripped 1 base from V and 0 bases from J, with 3 bases between. The germline V gene has CDR1 SEHNR and CDR2 FQNEAQ (reference sequence). The CDR3 loop spans 13 amino acids. CDR3: CASSLVMNTEAFF. In DNA form, the CDR3 reads TGTGCCAGCAGCTTAGTTATGAACACTGAAGCTTTCTTT.

The chain carries TRBV6-6 and TRBJ1-2; 9 nucleotides align to TRBD1. The V gene's germline CDR1 is MNHNY and CDR2 SVGAGI (reference sequence). V was clipped by 6 bases and J by 5 bases; unmatched bases: 7. The CDR3 spans 14 residues. The CDR3 DNA sequence: TGTGCCAGCAGAAACATACAGGGGGCTTATGGCTACACCTTC. Translation: CASRNIQGAYGYTF.

This chain connects TRBV30 to TRBJ2-7; 8 positions agree with TRBD2. V lost 3 bases and J lost 5; bases outside the gene matches: 9. Germline CDR1 reads GTSNPN; CDR2 reads SVGIG (reference sequence). CDR3 size: 14 residues. In DNA form, the CDR3 reads TGTGCCTGGAGGGCCGGGGGGGGGCGGCACGAGCAGTACTTC. Protein: CAWRAGGGRHEQYF.

This sequence joins TRBV20-1 and TRBJ2-2, with D unresolved. Trimming removed 1 base at V and 7 bases at J, with 4 bases between. CDR1 is DFQATT, CDR2 SNEGSKA, per germline (reference sequence). This CDR3 is built from 11 residues. The CDR3 protein is CSARAGGELFF. As DNA, the CDR3 is TGCAGTGCTAGAGCTGGCGGGGAGCTGTTTTTT.

The V call is TRBV19, the J call TRBJ1-1, with 8 bases fitting TRBD1. V was pared by 10 bases and J by 5 bases, with 12 bases of the junction left unmatched. This CDR3 is 14 amino acids long. Germline V gene data show CDR1 as LNHDA and CDR2 as SQIVND (reference sequence). CDR3 sequence (DNA): TGTGCCACCTCACTTCAGGGGGCTTGGACTGAAGCTTTCTTT. Residues: CATSLQGAWTEAFF.

The chain has TRBV5-4 and TRBJ2-6; D may be TRBD1 (5 bases). Germline V gene lookup returns CDR1 SGHNT and CDR2 YYREEE (reference sequence). This CDR3 has 18 amino acids. V lost 4 bases and J lost 2, with 19 bases in between. The CDR3 DNA follows: TGTGCCAGCAGCCCCACCTTTTTCGTAGGGGCTGGGGCCAACGTCCTGACTTTC. Its translation: CASSPTFFVGAGANVLTF.

This chain's CDR3 is CASSGTSGRSYEQYF. The DNA of the CDR3 is TGTGCCAGCAGCGGGACTAGCGGGAGGTCCTACGAGCAGTACTTC. The chain employs TRBV2 and TRBJ2-7; TRBD2 agrees at 15 bases. Germline V lookup: CDR1 SNHLY, CDR2 FYNNEI. V gave up 6 bases and J gave up 1 base; unmatched junction bases: 1. The CDR3 length is 15 residues.

The chain uses TRBV6-4 and TRBJ1-1, with D perhaps TRBD1 (5 bases). Looked up from germline, CDR1 is MRHNA and CDR2 is SNTAGT. This CDR3 has 16 amino acids. Trimming stripped 6 bases from V and 0 bases from J, with 17 bases between. Here the CDR3 DNA reads TGTGCCAGCAGCCCCGGGGGAGGCAGATTGAACACTGAAGCTTTCTTT. It yields the protein CASSPGGGRLNTEAFF.